A single sample is the source of the 6 T cell receptor beta chains below, sequenced in a study of control samples from healthy donors and cancer patients. TCRdb's copy holds only in-frame clones and misses some; the assay was immunoSEQ multiplex PCR. Among 150,000 to 200,000 clones listed, around nine tenths were seen once. Input material: blood. The receptors were gathered from a young man in good health.

This sequence joins TRBV2 and TRBJ2-5, with D perhaps being TRBD1 or TRBD2 (5 bases each). Germline loops: CDR1 SNHLY, CDR2 FYNNEI. The CDR3 loop spans 14 amino acids. The ends were cut back, 8 bases at V and 5 bases at J, with 18 bases in the middle. This chain's CDR3 is CASRVIQGDETQYF. CDR3 coding DNA: TGTGCCAGCCGCGTTATCCAGGGAGACGAGACCCAGTACTTC.

The J gene is TRBJ2-5, the V gene TRBV4-2, with 8 bases that match TRBD1. The germline gives CDR1 LGHNA, CDR2 YNFKEQ. The CDR3 runs 18 residues. Unmatched junction bases numbered 14, after V lost 1 base and J lost 4 bases. The CDR3 loop reads CASSQGLTRQGTGETQYF. CDR3 DNA: TGTGCCAGCAGCCAAGGGCTTACCCGACAGGGGACGGGAGAGACCCAGTACTTC.

The chain is built from TRBV19 and TRBJ1-1; D not resolved. The CDR3 totals 15 residues. Germline CDR1 and CDR2: LNHDA and SQIVND (reference sequence). V was shortened by 3 bases and J by 2 bases, with 13 bases between the two germline ends. The DNA of the CDR3 is TGTGCCAGTAGTATTTTTTTTGGGGATAACACTGAAGCTTTCTTT. Its translation: CASSIFFGDNTEAFF.

This clone was recorded only once. The V gene is TRBV6-1, the J gene TRBJ1-5; weak D call: TRBD1 (5 bases). CDR1 is MNHNS and CDR2 is SASEGT in the germline V gene. The length of the CDR3 is 15 residues. Trimming stripped 3 bases from V and 1 base from J, with 10 bases between. CDR3 loop: CASSERGPSNQPQHF. CDR3 sequence (DNA): TGTGCCAGCAGTGAGCGGGGACCGAGCAATCAGCCCCAGCATTTT.

The V and J genes are TRBV28 and TRBJ2-7; TRBD1 matches at 9 bases. Looked up from germline, CDR1 is MDHEN and CDR2 is SYDVKM. This CDR3 has 18 residues. Trimming removed 4 bases from V and 7 bases from J; junction bases left unmatched: 20. CDR3 sequence reads: CASSSTSRDRELVGEQYF. The CDR3 DNA reads as TGTGCCAGCAGTTCGACCTCCCGGGACAGGGAATTGGTCGGTGAGCAGTACTTC. Together with reference TRBV28 and TRBJ2-7, the CDR3 gives the full variable domain: DVKVTQSSRYLVKRTGEKVFLECVQDMDHENMFWYRQDPGLGLRLIYFSYDVKMKEKGDIPEGYSVSREKKERFSLILESASTNQTSMYLCASSSTSRDRELVGEQYFGPGTRLTVT.

This sequence joins TRBV29-1 and TRBJ2-3, with D perhaps TRBD2 (7 bases). This CDR3 spans 16 amino acids. Deletions cut 3 bases from V and 5 bases from J, with 21 bases between. CDR1 is SQVTM, CDR2 ANQGSEA, per germline. The CDR3: CSVDLSWGGLGDTQYF. The CDR3 coding sequence is TGCAGCGTTGACCTCTCTTGGGGGGGGCTGGGAGATACGCAGTATTTT.